Following are 3 T cell receptor beta chains from one sample sequenced in a study of graft-versus-host responses after intestinal transplantation. No cognate antigen is known for these TCRs. Generated by immunoSEQ multiplex PCR, the TCRdb table keeps only in-frame clones and is missing some. The sample consists of roughly 81,000 clones, roughly 80% of them appearing once. The source material was unstimulated CD4+ T cells sorted from spleen or lymph node cells, sampled before intestinal transplant. These receptors came from a human donor who received an intestinal transplant.

V gene TRBV19 combines with J gene TRBJ1-5; the D is unclear. V lost 8 bases to trimming and J lost 2 bases, with 19 bases between them. The CDR3 length is 16 residues. Germline V gene sequence: CDR1 LNHDA, CDR2 SQIVND (reference sequence). The CDR3 DNA sequence: TGTGCCAGTTTAAGCCGGGGAGGCGGAGGCAATCAGCCCCAGCATTTT. Its translation is CASLSRGGGGNQPQHF.

CDR3 in amino acids: CSVEGLTSNTDTQYF. The CDR3 coding sequence is TGCAGCGTTGAAGGCCTGACTAGCAACACAGATACGCAGTATTTT. The V gene is TRBV29-1, the J gene TRBJ2-3, with 7 positions matching TRBD2. Germline V gene sequence: CDR1 SQVTM, CDR2 ANQGSEA. Trimming at V came to 1 base and at J to 2 bases, leaving 6 bases not matched to a gene. The CDR3 has 15 residues.

This clone showed up just once. The genes are TRBV28 and TRBJ2-7; 9 nucleotides line up with TRBD1. The germline gives CDR1 MDHEN, CDR2 SYDVKM. The CDR3 has 12 residues. J was trimmed by 4 bases and V by 7 bases; bases with no gene match: 2. The CDR3 coding sequence is TGTGCCAGCAACAGGGGGCTGTACGAGCAGTACTTC. This translates into CASNRGLYEQYF.